This TCR beta chain was obtained from a study of T cells in Graves' hyperthyroidism and ophthalmopathy. At least ten counts were recorded for this clonotype. The germline V gene has CDR1 SGHDT and CDR2 YYEEEE. V lost 0 bases and J lost 2, with 12 bases in between. The CDR3 runs to 15 residues. It was RNA transcripts that yielded the amplified TCR beta CDR3 regions. The study used the HTBI primer set for a first-round RT-PCR of the TCR CDR3. TCRdb analysed the multiplex PCR reads with MiXCR anew, one entry per CDR3 protein. The sample comprises hundreds of thousands of distinct CDR3 sequences, roughly 15% of which are singletons, and roughly 10% rests with the top ten.

The TCR sequence derives from a woman aged 18-35 years with Graves' hyperthyroidism. V usage is TRBV5-6 and J usage is TRBJ2-7; D not resolved. Sequencing was performed on blood. The chain's CDR3 is CASSLGWPPTYEQYF. The CDR3 coding sequence is TGTGCCAGCAGCTTGGGTTGGCCCCCTACCTACGAGCAGTACTTC.